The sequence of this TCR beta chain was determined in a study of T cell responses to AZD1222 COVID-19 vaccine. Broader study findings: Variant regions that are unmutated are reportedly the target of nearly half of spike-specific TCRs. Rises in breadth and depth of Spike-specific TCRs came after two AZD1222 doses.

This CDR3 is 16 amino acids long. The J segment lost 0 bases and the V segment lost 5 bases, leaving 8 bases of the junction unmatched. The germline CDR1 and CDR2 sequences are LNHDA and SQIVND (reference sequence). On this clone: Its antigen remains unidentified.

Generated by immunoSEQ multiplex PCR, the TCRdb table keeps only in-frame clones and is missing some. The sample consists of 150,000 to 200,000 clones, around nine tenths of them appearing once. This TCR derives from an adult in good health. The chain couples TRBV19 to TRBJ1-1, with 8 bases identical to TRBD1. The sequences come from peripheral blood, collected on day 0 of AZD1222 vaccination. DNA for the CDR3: TGTGCCAGTAGTGCCGGGACAGGCCCTCTGAACACTGAAGCTTTCTTT. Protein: CASSAGTGPLNTEAFF.